Below, 2 T cell receptor beta chains from the same sample are listed, as sequenced in a study of blood T cell repertoires in COVID-19. Libraries were prepared by immunoSEQ multiplex PCR; TCRdb keeps only in-frame clonotypes and omits some of them. The profile shows a few hundred thousand clones, approximately 87% of them singletons. Sequenced material: peripheral blood. These receptors were collected from a man between 60 and 75 years old who had recovered from COVID-19.

Only one count was recorded for this clone. The V and J genes are TRBV30 and TRBJ2-7; a weak D match, TRBD1 (6 bases). Germline CDR1 GTSNPN, CDR2 SVGIG (reference sequence). The CDR3 runs 16 residues. Trimming took 3 bases from V and 3 from J, leaving 21 bases between them. CDR3 in DNA: TGTGCCTGGAGCTCGTTAGGGGGAAGCAGTGGCTACGAGCAGTACTTC. This codes for CAWSSLGGSSGYEQYF.

This clone has just a few counts. This chain joins TRBV7-5 and TRBJ1-6; TRBD1, the table's D call, was not compared with the DNA. TRBV7-5 is given as a pseudogene. The CDR3 is 15 amino acids. In DNA form, the CDR3 reads TGTGCCAGAAAGTCCTCACAGGGGTTTAATTCACCCCTCCACTTT. Encoded protein: CARKSSQGFNSPLHF.